The T cell receptor beta chain under discussion was sequenced for a study of T cell responses to AZD1222 COVID-19 vaccine. At the level of the study: Second doses that came at about 4 or about 12 weeks were put together. Whole-study results and caveats: Nearly half of spike-specific TCRs reportedly target variant regions that are unmutated in the B.1.351 and B.1.1.7 variants. AZD1222 recipients seropositive at baseline numbered only 6 or 7. Donors were chiefly white British, with a greater number of females, and clonal diversity was perhaps underestimated.

Sequenced by immunoSEQ multiplex PCR; TCRdb stores in-frame clones only, minus some. This sample has around 120,000 clones; around 87% occur once, and the top ten carry roughly 3.6%. The germline V gene has CDR1 ENHRY and CDR2 SYGVKD. V dropped 0 bases and J dropped 6; count of bases not matched to a gene: 7. The CDR3 is made up of 17 amino acids. As to this clone: Its antigen is currently unknown.

This receptor was taken from an adult in good health. The sequencing used peripheral blood, collected on day 0 of AZD1222 vaccination. This chain uses TRBV10-3 with TRBJ2-2, with 10 bases that match TRBD2. The CDR3 here is CAISESDRLAGAGELFF. In DNA, the CDR3 is TGTGCCATCAGTGAGTCAGATAGACTAGCGGGCGCCGGGGAGCTGTTTTTT.